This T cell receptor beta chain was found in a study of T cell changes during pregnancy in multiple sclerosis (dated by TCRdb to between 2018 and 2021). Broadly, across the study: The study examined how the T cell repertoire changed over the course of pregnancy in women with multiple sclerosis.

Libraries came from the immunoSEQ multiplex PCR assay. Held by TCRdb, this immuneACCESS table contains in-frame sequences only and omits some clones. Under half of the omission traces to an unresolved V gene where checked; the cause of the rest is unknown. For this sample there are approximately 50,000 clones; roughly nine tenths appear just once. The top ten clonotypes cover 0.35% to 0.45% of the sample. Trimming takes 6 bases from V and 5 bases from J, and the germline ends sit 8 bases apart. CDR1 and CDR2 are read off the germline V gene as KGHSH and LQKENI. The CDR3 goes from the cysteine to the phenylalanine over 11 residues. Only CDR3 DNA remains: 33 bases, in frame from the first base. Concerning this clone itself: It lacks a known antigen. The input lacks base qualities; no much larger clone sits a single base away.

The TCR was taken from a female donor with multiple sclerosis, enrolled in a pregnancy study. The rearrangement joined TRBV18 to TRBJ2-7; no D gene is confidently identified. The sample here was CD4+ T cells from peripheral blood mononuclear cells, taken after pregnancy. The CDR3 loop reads CASSQKNEQYF. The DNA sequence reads TGTGCCAGCTCCCAAAAAAACGAGCAGTACTTC.